The 3 T cell receptor beta chains presented below share a single source sample, sequenced in a study of molecular identifiers for immune sequencing clone quantification. Each CDR3 protein is one row after TCRdb ran MiXCR on the PCR reads. The repertoire holds about 640,000 distinct CDR3 sequences, with about 20% as singletons. The sequencing input was naive CD8+ T cells from blood, with Jurkat cell RNA spiked in. Documented subset: FACS-sorted CD8+CD4-CCR7+CD45RA+ naive T cells. These receptors all come from a human donor in good health. Some libraries in this study had Jurkat cell RNA spiked in.

In its sample, this clonotype was seen many times. This chain uses TRBV9 with TRBJ2-2; D gene unclear. Trimming left V 1 base short and J 6 bases short, with 19 bases between. Germline lookup yields CDR1 SGDLS and CDR2 YYNGEE. The CDR3 extends over 17 amino acids. DNA for the CDR3: TGTGCCAGCAGCGTAAGGTCGTTCCGAGTTAACTCCGGGGAGCTGTTTTTT. Protein sequence: CASSVRSFRVNSGELFF.

Ten or more counts support this clonotype. The gene calls are TRBV7-9 and TRBJ2-7; D remains ambiguous. The germline V gene encodes CDR1 SEHNR and CDR2 FQNEAQ (reference sequence). The ends were cut back, 2 bases at V and 5 bases at J, with 10 bases in the middle. This CDR3 is 13 amino acids long. The CDR3 nucleotides are TGTGCCAGCAGCTTATACCCTGGCGACGAGCAGTACTTC. Amino acid sequence: CASSLYPGDEQYF.

As concerns this clonotype: A much bigger clone sits one base away, suggesting this may be a read error. The missing conserved phenylalanine or tryptophan at the end of this CDR3 makes a read error likely. This chain uses TRBV28 with TRBJ2-7; D is possibly TRBD1 (8 bases). This CDR3 is 15 amino acids long. V shed 4 bases and J shed 3 bases, with 16 bases lying between them. The germline CDR1 and CDR2 sequences are MDHEN and SYDVKM. The CDR3 nucleotides read TGTGCCAGCAGTTCCCACAGGGGGGGAAGCTACGAGCAGTACCTC. Translation gives CASSSHRGGSYEQYL.